What follows are 4 T cell receptor beta chains derived from one specimen sequenced in a study of T cells after yellow fever vaccination. TCRdb ran MiXCR on the 5' RACE reads and lists one entry per CDR3 protein. The data show hundreds of thousands of distinct CDR3 sequences, more than 3% seen once. Sequences were derived from PBMCs, sampled on the day of the yellow fever booster vaccination. The receptors shown here come from a man between 18 and 29 years old who received the YFV17D yellow fever vaccine.

Many counts were recorded for this clonotype. The J gene is TRBJ1-3, the V gene TRBV28, with no clear D. Per germline, CDR1 MDHEN and CDR2 SYDVKM. The CDR3 spans 12 residues. Deletions cut 6 bases from V and 4 bases from J, with 7 bases between. CDR3 region: CASSFPGNTIYF. As DNA, the CDR3 is TGTGCCAGCAGCTTTCCAGGAAACACCATATATTTT.

This clonotype was counted at least ten times. The rearrangement uses TRBV6-1 and TRBJ2-3; 7 nucleotides match TRBD1. The trim removed 7 bases at V and 3 bases at J, leaving 10 bases unmatched. This CDR3 region has 15 residues. The germline V gene has CDR1 MNHNS and CDR2 SASEGT. The CDR3 sequence: CASTRGQDRTDTQYF. CDR3 bases: TGTGCCAGCACCCGCGGACAGGACAGAACAGATACGCAGTATTTT.

The chain links TRBV6-6 to TRBJ2-5; tentative D call: TRBD2 (5 bases). The CDR3 runs 15 residues. The V and J ends lost 2 bases and 5 bases respectively, with 15 bases between them. Germline CDR1 reads MNHNY; CDR2 reads SVGAGI (reference sequence). CDR3: CASSYPGLTKETQYF. The CDR3 coding sequence is TGTGCCAGCAGTTACCCCGGCCTGACTAAGGAGACCCAGTACTTC.

This clonotype was found many times. The CDR3 coding sequence is TGCGCCAGCAGCCAACGGGACGGCGGGGAGCTGTTTTTT. The encoded protein is CASSQRDGGELFF. This chain joins TRBV4-3 and TRBJ2-2; D could derive from TRBD1 or TRBD2 (5 bases each). Trimming removed 2 bases from V and 7 bases from J, with 8 bases in between. Per germline, CDR1 LGHNA and CDR2 YSLEER. This CDR3 has 13 amino acids.